This T cell receptor beta chain is drawn from a study of cytomegalovirus exposure and HLA in healthy donors. The study, taken as a whole, reports: A later analysis linked a missense DCLRE1C variant to TCR beta V- and J-gene trimming. Association with HLA alleles at 0.05 false discovery rate was found for about 17,000 TCR beta sequences in a later analysis. The study flagged fewer than 200 TCR beta chains as cytomegalovirus-associated. Equally common other TCR beta chains were less clonally expanded than HLA-associated ones, a later analysis found.

PCR was performed using 60 Vbeta and 13 Jbeta primers. Generated by immunoSEQ multiplex PCR, the TCRdb table keeps only in-frame clones and is missing some. This table has about 150,000 clones, roughly 63% appearing once. The ends were cut back, 9 bases at V and 2 bases at J, with 17 bases in the middle. The CDR3 is 15 residues long. The germline CDR1 and CDR2 sequences are MDHEN and SYDVKM. This clone was seen a handful of times. Its antigen is not known. The sequence was collected from a woman aged 60 to 75 in good health and CMV-seropositive. The rearrangement joins TRBV28 to TRBJ1-5; unclear D gene. Sequenced sample: PBMCs. CDR3 nucleotide sequence: TGTGCCAGTTGCGGGCCACCTCCCCGCAATCAGCCCCAGCATTTT. It specifies CASCGPPPRNQPQHF.